This T cell receptor (beta chain) was found in a study of PD-1 blockade in classical Hodgkin lymphoma. Study information: On a schedule of every 2 weeks, patients received nivolumab 3 mg/kg intravenously. Overall study results and limits: Complete responders' baseline diversity resembled that of newly diagnosed patients. Baseline TCR diversity was reportedly lower in newly diagnosed patients than healthy donors. With CD4+ cells, TCR diversity rose significantly by C4D1, but not with CD8+ cells.

Each patient experienced a relapse that followed autologous stem cell transplantation, and brentuximab vedotin exposure varied. Of note for this clone: Its antigen remains unknown.

CDR1 is SGHVS and CDR2 is FQNEAQ in the germline V gene. The CDR3 is made up of 14 amino acids. Trimming took off 1 base at V and 1 base at J, with 7 bases between the two ends. TCRdb keeps only in-frame clones here, not all; method: immunoSEQ multiplex PCR. The repertoire has tens of thousands of clones, roughly 73% of them found once; the top ten carry less than 15%. The V call is TRBV7-8, the J call TRBJ1-1; D ambiguous. This sample comprised peripheral blood mononuclear cells (PBMCs), obtained before the second cycle of nivolumab. This TCR was recovered from a human donor with classical Hodgkin lymphoma. CDR3 region: CASSLGQRNTEAFF. In nucleotides, the CDR3 is TGTGCCAGCAGCTTAGGGCAGCGGAACACTGAAGCTTTCTTT. The full variable domain, in which reference TRBV7-8 and TRBJ1-1 provide the parts outside the CDR3, is GAGVSQSPRYKVAKRGQDVALRCDPISGHVSLFWYQQALGQGPEFLTYFQNEAQLDKSGLPSDRFFAERPEGSVSTLKIQRTQQEDSAVYLCASSLGQRNTEAFFGQGTRLTVV.